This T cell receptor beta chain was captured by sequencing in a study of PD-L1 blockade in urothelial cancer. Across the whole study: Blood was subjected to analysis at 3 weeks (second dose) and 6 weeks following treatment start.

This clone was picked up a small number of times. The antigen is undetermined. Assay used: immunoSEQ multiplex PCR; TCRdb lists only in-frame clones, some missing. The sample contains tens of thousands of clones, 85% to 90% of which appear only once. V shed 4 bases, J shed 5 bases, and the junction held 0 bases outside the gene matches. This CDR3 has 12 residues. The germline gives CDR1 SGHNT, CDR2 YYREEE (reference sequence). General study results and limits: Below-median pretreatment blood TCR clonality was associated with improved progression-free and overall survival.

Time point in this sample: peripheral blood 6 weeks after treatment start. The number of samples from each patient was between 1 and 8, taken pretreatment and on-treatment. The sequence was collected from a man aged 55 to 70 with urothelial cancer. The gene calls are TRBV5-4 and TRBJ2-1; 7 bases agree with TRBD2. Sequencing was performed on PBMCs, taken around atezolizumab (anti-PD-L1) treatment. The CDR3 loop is CASSAGDNEQFF. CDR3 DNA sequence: TGTGCCAGCAGCGCGGGGGACAATGAGCAGTTCTTC.